The rows below give T cell receptor beta chains drawn from one sample of a study of blood T cells in healthy people across ages. Each CDR3 protein is one row after TCRdb ran MiXCR on the 5' RACE reads. Among 850,000 to 1,000,000 distinct CDR3 sequences listed, around 54% were seen once. Sequencing used blood. The receptors stem from a woman between 55 and 75 years old in good health. CDR3s include the opening cysteine and the closing phenylalanine or tryptophan. A D gene is named only where the DNA matches it firmly. Size values are once, few and many counts, or a class for expanded clones, and some rows have none.

d_gene: TRBD2; abundance: few; v_gene: TRBV4-2; j_gene: TRBJ2-3; CDR3aa: CASSQRDPIAGVTDTQYF; CDR3nt: TGTGCCAGCAGCCAACGAGACCCAATAGCGGGAGTCACAGATACGCAGTATTTT
d_gene: NA; abundance: once; v_gene: TRBV20-1; j_gene: TRBJ1-1; CDR3aa: CSAIEGLFTEAFF; CDR3nt: TGCAGTGCTATAGAGGGACTGTTCACTGAAGCTTTCTTT
d_gene: NA; abundance: NA; v_gene: TRBV3-1; j_gene: TRBJ2-7; CDR3aa: CASSPFDSPISYEQYF; CDR3nt: TGTGCCAGCAGCCCGTTCGACAGCCCCATCTCCTACGAGCAGTACTTC
d_gene: NA; abundance: NA; v_gene: TRBV12-3/TRBV12-4; j_gene: TRBJ2-5; CDR3aa: CASRRGSETQYF; CDR3nt: TGTGCCAGCAGGCGTGGATCCGAGACCCAGTACTTC
d_gene: NA; abundance: NA; v_gene: TRBV6-5; j_gene: TRBJ2-1; CDR3aa: CASSTELYEQFF; CDR3nt: TGTGCCAGCAGTACGGAACTCTACGAGCAGTTCTTC
d_gene: NA; abundance: NA; v_gene: TRBV14; j_gene: TRBJ2-5; CDR3aa: CASGQGAGTLKGTQYF; CDR3nt: TGTGCCAGCGGCCAAGGAGCAGGGACCCTCAAGGGGACCCAGTACTTC
d_gene: TRBD2; abundance: NA; v_gene: TRBV5-1; j_gene: TRBJ2-1; CDR3aa: CASRPGLATDEQFF; CDR3nt: TGCGCCAGCAGACCGGGACTAGCTACCGATGAGCAGTTCTTC
d_gene: NA; abundance: NA; v_gene: TRBV7-2; j_gene: TRBJ1-6; CDR3aa: CASSPGPGAPLHF; CDR3nt: TGTGCCAGCAGCCCGGGACCAGGTGCACCCCTCCACTTT
d_gene: NA; abundance: NA; v_gene: TRBV6-5; j_gene: TRBJ2-4; CDR3aa: CASSYSGPPWWAKNIQYF; CDR3nt: TGTGCCAGCAGTTACTCAGGGCCCCCATGGTGGGCCAAAAACATTCAGTACTTC
d_gene: NA; abundance: few; v_gene: TRBV12-3/TRBV12-4; j_gene: TRBJ2-7; CDR3aa: CASSPRPESSYEQYF; CDR3nt: TGTGCCAGCAGTCCCCGCCCTGAAAGCTCCTACGAGCAGTACTTC
d_gene: NA; abundance: few; v_gene: TRBV4-3; j_gene: TRBJ2-3; CDR3aa: CASSPQAWRRTDTQYF; CDR3nt: TGCGCCAGCAGCCCCCAAGCTTGGCGTCGGACAGATACGCAGTATTTT
d_gene: TRBD2; abundance: NA; v_gene: TRBV29-1; j_gene: TRBJ2-1; CDR3aa: CSVVSGTSGRVREQFF; CDR3nt: TGCAGCGTTGTCTCCGGGACTAGCGGGAGGGTCCGAGAGCAGTTCTTC
d_gene: NA; abundance: NA; v_gene: TRBV18; j_gene: TRBJ2-3; CDR3aa: CASSPYGSTDTQYF; CDR3nt: TGTGCCAGCTCACCGTACGGTAGCACAGATACGCAGTATTTT
d_gene: TRBD1; abundance: few; v_gene: TRBV28; j_gene: TRBJ2-7; CDR3aa: CASTRWTGWSEQYF; CDR3nt: TGTGCCAGCACCCGATGGACAGGGTGGTCCGAGCAGTACTTC